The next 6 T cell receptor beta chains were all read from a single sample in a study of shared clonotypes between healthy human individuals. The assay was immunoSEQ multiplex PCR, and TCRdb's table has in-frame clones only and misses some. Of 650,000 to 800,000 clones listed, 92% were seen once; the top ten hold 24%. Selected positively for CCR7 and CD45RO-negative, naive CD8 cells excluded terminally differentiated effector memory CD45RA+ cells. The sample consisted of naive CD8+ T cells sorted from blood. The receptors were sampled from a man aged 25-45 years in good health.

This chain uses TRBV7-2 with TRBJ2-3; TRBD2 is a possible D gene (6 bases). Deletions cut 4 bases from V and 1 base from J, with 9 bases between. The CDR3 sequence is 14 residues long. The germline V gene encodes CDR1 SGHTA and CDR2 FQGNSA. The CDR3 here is CASSSRRGTDTQYF. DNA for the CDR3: TGTGCCAGCAGCTCTCGGAGGGGCACAGATACGCAGTATTTT.

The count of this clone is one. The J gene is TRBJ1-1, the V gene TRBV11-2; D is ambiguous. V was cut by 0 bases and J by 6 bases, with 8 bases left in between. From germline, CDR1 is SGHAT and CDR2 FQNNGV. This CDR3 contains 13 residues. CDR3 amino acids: CASSLDLAAEAFF. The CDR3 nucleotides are TGTGCCAGCAGCTTAGATTTGGCAGCTGAAGCTTTCTTT.

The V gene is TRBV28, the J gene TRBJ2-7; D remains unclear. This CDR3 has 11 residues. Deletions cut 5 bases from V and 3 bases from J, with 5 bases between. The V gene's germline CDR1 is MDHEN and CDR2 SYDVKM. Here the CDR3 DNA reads TGTGCCAGCAGTACGAACTACGAGCAGTACTTC. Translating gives CASSTNYEQYF.

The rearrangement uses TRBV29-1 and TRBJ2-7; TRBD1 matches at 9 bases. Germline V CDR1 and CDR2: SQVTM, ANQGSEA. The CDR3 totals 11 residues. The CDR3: CSVGTGSEQYF. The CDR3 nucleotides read TGCAGTGTCGGGACAGGGTCCGAGCAGTACTTC.

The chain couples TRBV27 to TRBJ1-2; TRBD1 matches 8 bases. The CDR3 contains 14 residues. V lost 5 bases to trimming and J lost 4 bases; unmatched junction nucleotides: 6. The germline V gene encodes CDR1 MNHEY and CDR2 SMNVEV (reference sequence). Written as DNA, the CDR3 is TGTGCCAGCAGTCTACAGGGGGGGAGCTATGGCTACACCTTC. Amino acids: CASSLQGGSYGYTF.

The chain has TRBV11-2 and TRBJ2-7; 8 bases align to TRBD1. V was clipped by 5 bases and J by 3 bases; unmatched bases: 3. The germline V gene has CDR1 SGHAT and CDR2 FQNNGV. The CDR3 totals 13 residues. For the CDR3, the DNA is TGTGCCAGCAGCGGGGACAGGATCTACGAGCAGTACTTC. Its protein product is CASSGDRIYEQYF.